This T cell receptor beta chain was captured by sequencing in a study of CD8 T cells in ankylosing spondylitis (dated by TCRdb to the late 2010s). In the study overall: T cell receptor beta repertoires were profiled in healthy donors and ankylosing spondylitis patients so that disease-linked TCR variants could be found. The full study cohort was made up of under 30 ankylosing spondylitis patients and roughly 98 healthy donors. Peripheral blood was sampled, and synovial fluid was additionally collected from ankylosing spondylitis patients. Findings and caveats that apply to the study as a whole: Some motif variants were previously reported in synovial fluid and blood of reactive arthritis patients, suggesting common disease-initiation mechanisms. The disease-linked clones were reported to be significantly enriched in matched synovial fluid samples from ankylosing spondylitis patients. A TCR beta motif made up of several highly homologous amino acid variants appeared to be characteristic of blood from ankylosing spondylitis patients. The disease-linked clones had a CD8+ phenotype and were found at relatively low frequencies in peripheral blood.

V loses 5 bases at its end and J loses 4 bases; junction bases beyond the gene matches: 7. CDR1 and CDR2, per the germline V gene, are SGHVS and FQNEAQ. Including cysteine and phenylalanine, the CDR3 has 17 amino acids. The only DNA kept is the CDR3, 51 bases in frame from the first base. The instrument given in TCRdb is Illumina HiSeq 2500. TCR beta libraries were prepared by quantitative 5'-RACE with molecular barcodes. As for the authors' bioinformatics: Disease-linked TCR variants were identified with a new computational method built on a probabilistic model of VDJ rearrangement. TCRdb reprocessing: public reads trimmed at Q25 with fastp, clones called with MiXCR, in-frame beta chains kept. Rows with one shared CDR3 protein collapse into an entry with the most common genes and DNA. TCRdb assigned the V and J calls; the authors' analysis was not used. Recorded for this sample are 150,000 to 200,000 distinct CDR3 sequences; approximately 20% of them occurred a single time. Together, the top ten hold around 7.6% of the sample.

This clonotype came up a few times. Its antigen target is currently unknown. No base quality values were provided; no much bigger clone lies one nucleotide off. The rearranged chain carries TRBV7-8 and TRBJ2-2, and 13 bases in between align with TRBD2. The source is a male donor with ankylosing spondylitis or in good health (not recorded which). Sequencing used blood, either unsorted or a sorted T cell fraction (not recorded which). At the DNA level, the sequence is TGTGCCAGCAGCCCGGGACTAGCGGGACTCCCCACCGGGGAGCTGTTTTTT. Translated, this is CASSPGLAGLPTGELFF.